Below are 29 T cell receptor beta chains sequenced from a single sample in a study of memory CD4+ T cells and cytomegalovirus serostatus. Using immunoSEQ multiplex PCR, the repertoire was profiled, and TCRdb retains in-frame clones only, with some absent. The table records some 41,000 clones, 75% to 85% of them present only once. The sort gate was single viable CD3+CD4+CD8-CD45RO+ cells for memory CD4+ T cells. Sequencing used memory CD4+ T cells from blood. The receptors here all came from an adult in good health and CMV-seronegative.

The rearrangement uses TRBV28 and TRBJ2-5; TRBD1 agrees at 8 bases. The last part of the DNA fits TRBJ2-7 better; the J call may be wrong. The CDR3 is 16 amino acids. Germline loops: CDR1 MDHEN, CDR2 SYDVKM. In nucleotides, the CDR3 is TGTGCCAGCAGAGCTGCGGGGACAGGCCGTTCCTACGAGCAGTACTTC. Protein product: CASRAAGTGRSYEQYF.

The gene calls are TRBV9 and TRBJ1-2; no definite D call. There are 15 residues in the CDR3. V was pared by 3 bases and J by 5 bases, with 17 bases between. CDR1 and CDR2 (germline): SGDLS, YYNGEE. The CDR3 sequence: CASSAYSQSEYGYTF. The CDR3 DNA follows: TGTGCCAGCAGCGCGTATTCGCAGTCGGAGTATGGCTACACCTTC. Drawing the rest from reference TRBV9 and TRBJ1-2, the complete variable domain is DSGVTQTPKHLITATGQRVTLRCSPRSGDLSVYWYQQSLDQGLQFLIQYYNGEERAKGNILERFSAQQFPDLHSELNLSSLELGDSALYFCASSAYSQSEYGYTFGSGTRLTVV.

In this sample, this clone turned up a few times. The genes are TRBV5-5 and TRBJ1-5; D is ambiguous. There are 15 residues in the CDR3. V lost 2 bases, J lost 4 bases, and 13 bases lay in between. The germline V gene has CDR1 SGHKS and CDR2 YYEKEE (reference sequence). This chain's CDR3 is CASSFNPRANQPQHF. The CDR3 DNA sequence: TGTGCCAGCAGCTTCAACCCGCGGGCAAATCAGCCCCAGCATTTT.

This clone was seen a few times. The chain has TRBV12-5 and TRBJ1-2; 8 bases match TRBD1. The germline gives CDR1 LGHNT, CDR2 FRNRAP. J lost 7 bases, V lost 0 bases, and 7 bases had no gene match. The length of the CDR3 is 15 residues. The CDR3 region has the DNA TGTGCTAGTGGTTTGGTGCCGGGACAGGAAGGTGGCTACACCTTC. Translation: CASGLVPGQEGGYTF.

This rearrangement joins TRBV5-1 to TRBJ2-3, with 10 bases fitting TRBD2. Germline trimming cut 1 base from V and 4 bases from J; bases unmatched to any gene: 3. CDR1 is SGHRS, CDR2 YFSETQ, per germline. This CDR3 is built from 15 residues. In DNA, the CDR3 is TGCGCCAGCAGCTTGCCTAGCGGGAGAGCAGATACGCAGTATTTT. This codes for CASSLPSGRADTQYF.

V is TRBV2 and J is TRBJ1-1; possible D gene TRBD1, 5 bases. There are 15 residues in the CDR3. Germline CDR1 SNHLY, CDR2 FYNNEI. Trimming took off 8 bases at V and 5 bases at J, with 21 bases between the two ends. Here the CDR3 reads CASGSPIGVGTEAFF. CDR3 nucleotides: TGTGCCAGCGGCTCACCTATAGGGGTGGGGACTGAAGCTTTCTTT.

This rearrangement joins TRBV28 to TRBJ2-7, with D possibly matching TRBD2 (8 bases). The germline gives CDR1 MDHEN, CDR2 SYDVKM. The CDR3 totals 16 residues. The germline V and J ends were trimmed by 4 bases and 1 base, with 17 bases remaining between them. The DNA for the CDR3 is TGTGCCAGCAGTTCCCAGGGGGTAGCGGGATCCTACGAGCAGTACTTC. It yields the protein CASSSQGVAGSYEQYF.

The chain recombines TRBV18 with TRBJ2-7; D may be TRBD1 (5 bases). The CDR3 extends over 14 amino acids. Trimming removed 3 bases from V and 2 bases from J, with 11 bases in between. The V gene's germline CDR1 is KGHSH and CDR2 LQKENI. CDR3 in amino acids: CASSPSRDPYEQYF. The CDR3 DNA follows: TGTGCCAGCTCACCTAGCAGGGATCCCTACGAGCAGTACTTC.

The chain recombines TRBV6-5 with TRBJ1-2; D is ambiguous. Germline V gene data show CDR1 as MNHEY and CDR2 as SVGAGI. With 0 bases removed from V and 8 bases from J, the gap between germline ends came to 10 bases. The CDR3 totals 13 residues. CDR3 bases: TGTGCCAGCAGTTACTCGGAGGGAGTAGGCTACACCTTC. Protein: CASSYSEGVGYTF.

The chain has TRBV5-1 and TRBJ2-1; 11 bases are a match to TRBD1. CDR1 and CDR2 (germline): SGHRS, YFSETQ. Trimming at V came to 8 bases and at J to 5 bases, leaving 6 bases not matched to a gene. The CDR3 contains 14 residues. In DNA form, the CDR3 reads TGCGCCAGTTTTTGGGACAGGGGGAACAATGAGCAGTTCTTC. Protein product: CASFWDRGNNEQFF.

This clone came up once. The chain joins TRBV28 to TRBJ2-3; 7 bases agree with TRBD2. With V trimmed by 3 bases and J by 4 bases, 13 bases remained unmatched. CDR1 is MDHEN and CDR2 is SYDVKM in the germline V gene. This CDR3 has 17 amino acids. The CDR3 loop reads CASSFPAGREQADTQYF. The CDR3, as DNA: TGTGCCAGCAGTTTCCCAGCCGGGCGGGAGCAAGCAGATACGCAGTATTTT.

V is TRBV4-2 and J is TRBJ2-3; TRBD1 agrees at 7 bases. The V gene's germline CDR1 is LGHNA and CDR2 YNFKEQ. The CDR3 spans 14 residues. J was trimmed by 4 bases and V by 5 bases; bases with no gene match: 6. The CDR3 here is CASSWDRQSDTQYF. The CDR3 nucleotides are TGTGCCAGCAGCTGGGACAGACAGTCAGATACGCAGTATTTT.

The V call is TRBV5-6, the J call TRBJ2-2; D possibly corresponds to TRBD2 (6 bases). Deletions cut 6 bases from V and 8 bases from J, with 26 bases between. CDR1 and CDR2 (germline): SGHDT, YYEEEE. The CDR3 is 17 amino acids. The CDR3 loop is CASTARRGAGTIGELFF. The DNA for the CDR3 is TGTGCCAGCACCGCGCGCCGGGGAGCGGGTACGATTGGGGAGCTGTTTTTT.

This rearrangement joins TRBV6-5 to TRBJ1-1; D is ambiguous. Trimming stripped 2 bases from V and 3 bases from J, with 10 bases between. Germline CDR1 reads MNHEY; CDR2 reads SVGAGI. The CDR3 extends over 14 amino acids. The chain's CDR3 is CASSYGRFDTEAFF. For the CDR3, the DNA is TGTGCCAGCAGTTACGGCAGATTTGACACTGAAGCTTTCTTT.

The V and J genes are TRBV9 and TRBJ1-3; D possibly corresponds to TRBD1 (5 bases). In germline, CDR1 is SGDLS, CDR2 YYNGEE. This CDR3 contains 16 residues. V lost 4 bases to trimming and J lost 0 bases, with 14 bases between them. The CDR3 region has the DNA TGTGCCAGCAGCTTCTACGAGACAGTCTCTGGAAACACCATATATTTT. Encoded protein: CASSFYETVSGNTIYF.

CDR3 amino acids: CASSLDRWGQSSYEQYF. CDR3 in DNA: TGTGCCAGCAGCTTAGACCGGTGGGGGCAGTCTTCCTACGAGCAGTACTTC. The chain has TRBV7-9 and TRBJ2-7, with a tentative D call TRBD1 (6 bases). Germline CDR1 is SEHNR and CDR2 is FQNEAQ (reference sequence). There are 17 residues in the CDR3. V was shortened by 1 base and J by 1 base, with 17 bases between the two germline ends.

This sequence joins TRBV5-1 and TRBJ2-2; maybe TRBD2 (6 bases). V lost 6 bases and J lost 1, with 16 bases in between. The CDR3 contains 16 residues. The germline CDR1 and CDR2 sequences are SGHRS and YFSETQ. In nucleotides, the CDR3 is TGCGCCAGCACGGATGGTCCGGGAGTGAACACCGGGGAGCTGTTTTTT. It yields the protein CASTDGPGVNTGELFF.

V is TRBV9 and J is TRBJ1-2, with D possibly being TRBD1 (5 bases). Trimming left V 3 bases short and J 6 bases short, with 21 bases between. Germline V lookup: CDR1 SGDLS, CDR2 YYNGEE. The CDR3 has 16 amino acids. The CDR3, as DNA: TGTGCCAGCAGCGCGGGCGGACGCAGGACAAACGATGGCTACACCTTC. It specifies CASSAGGRRTNDGYTF.

J is TRBJ2-5 and V is TRBV5-8; 8 bases are shared with TRBD2. Germline CDR1 and CDR2: SGHTS and YDEGEE. This CDR3 is 14 amino acids long. The junction had 8 bases not matched to a gene; V was cut back by 3 bases and J by 7 bases. The CDR3 sequence: CASSSSGLVGTQYF. The CDR3 region has the DNA TGTGCCAGCAGCTCATCGGGACTAGTGGGGACCCAGTACTTC.

J is TRBJ1-1 and V is TRBV5-1, with 8 bases aligning to TRBD1. With V trimmed by 0 bases and J by 4 bases, 8 bases remained unmatched. The CDR3 has 16 amino acids. Germline loops: CDR1 SGHRS, CDR2 YFSETQ. The CDR3 sequence: CASSLAPTGVGTEAFF. CDR3 in DNA: TGCGCCAGCAGCTTGGCCCCGACAGGGGTGGGCACTGAAGCTTTCTTT.

This clone occurred a few times. This sequence joins TRBV7-9 and TRBJ2-2; weak D call: TRBD2 (5 bases). Trimming left V 5 bases short and J 2 bases short, with 18 bases between. The CDR3 consists of 17 residues. The germline V gene has CDR1 SEHNR and CDR2 FQNEAQ (reference sequence). The DNA for the CDR3 is TGTGCCAGCAGCCCACTCGGGGTTCAACGAAACACCGGGGAGCTGTTTTTT. As protein: CASSPLGVQRNTGELFF.

The count of this clone is one. The J gene is TRBJ2-2, the V gene TRBV5-6; D possibly corresponds to TRBD2 (5 bases). There are 17 residues in the CDR3. Trimming removed 6 bases at V and 1 base at J, with 19 bases between. The germline gives CDR1 SGHDT, CDR2 YYEEEE. This chain's CDR3 is CASTFRGWSWNTGELFF. CDR3 sequence (DNA): TGTGCCAGCACCTTCCGGGGATGGAGCTGGAACACCGGGGAGCTGTTTTTT.

The V gene is TRBV5-1, the J gene TRBJ2-7; D assignment may be TRBD1 or TRBD2 (6 bases each). V lost 0 bases, J lost 2 bases, and 18 bases lay in between. CDR3 length: 17 residues. Germline lookup yields CDR1 SGHRS and CDR2 YFSETQ. The CDR3, as DNA: TGCGCCAGCAGCTTGGTCTCGTCCGGGGGCCTGACCTACGAGCAGTACTTC. Translating gives CASSLVSSGGLTYEQYF.

The chain employs TRBV5-6 and TRBJ2-3; no clear D. The CDR3 extends over 13 amino acids. Germline assignment: CDR1 SGHDT and CDR2 YYEEEE. The germline V and J ends were trimmed by 0 bases and 5 bases, with 7 bases remaining between them. This CDR3 reads CASSLEEVDTQYF. DNA of the CDR3: TGTGCCAGCAGCTTGGAAGAAGTAGATACGCAGTATTTT.

The table lists this clone with a few counts. V and J are TRBV7-9 and TRBJ2-2; D is ambiguous. This CDR3 has 13 residues. V gave up 2 bases and J gave up 4 bases, with 5 bases separating them. From germline, CDR1 is SEHNR and CDR2 FQNEAQ (reference sequence). CDR3 sequence reads: CASSLRFTGELFF. CDR3 DNA sequence: TGTGCCAGCAGCTTAAGGTTCACCGGGGAGCTGTTTTTT. The entire variable domain, with the rest obtained from reference TRBV7-9 and TRBJ2-2, is as follows: DTGVSQNPRHKITKRGQNVTFRCDPISEHNRLYWYRQTLGQGPEFLTYFQNEAQLEKSRLLSDRFSAERPKGSFSTLEIQRTEQGDSAMYLCASSLRFTGELFFGEGSRLTVL.

The rearrangement links TRBV5-8 to TRBJ2-7, with D possibly being TRBD2 (5 bases). The length of the CDR3 is 13 residues. In germline, CDR1 is SGHTS, CDR2 YDEGEE. V was shortened by 2 bases and J by 4 bases, with 10 bases between the two germline ends. CDR3: CASSFEGAYEQYF. CDR3 sequence (DNA): TGTGCCAGCAGCTTCGAGGGAGCTTACGAGCAGTACTTC.

This clone was seen more than once but under ten times. Sequence at one end of the junction differs from germline and may be a read error. The chain has TRBV6-6 and TRBJ2-5; 7 nucleotides agree with TRBD1. Germline-derived CDR1 and CDR2 are MNHNY and SVGAGI (reference sequence). The CDR3 consists of 12 residues. The CDR3 coding sequence is TGTGCCAGCAGTTACGGGACAGCCCTTCGGGACTTC. This encodes CASSYGTALRDF.

The rearrangement uses TRBV7-9 and TRBJ2-3; unclear D gene. The germline V gene encodes CDR1 SEHNR and CDR2 FQNEAQ (reference sequence). V dropped 4 bases and J dropped 4 bases, with 15 bases sitting between them. There are 15 residues in the CDR3. The CDR3 DNA follows: TGTGCCAGCAGCTCTGGTAGGGCCGGCCCAGATACGCAGTATTTT. It yields the protein CASSSGRAGPDTQYF.

The V gene is TRBV30, the J gene TRBJ1-2; D is uncertain. V lost 5 bases and J 4 bases, leaving 17 bases between the germline ends. The germline CDR1 and CDR2 sequences are GTSNPN and SVGIG (reference sequence). This CDR3 comprises 14 residues. The CDR3 sequence is CAWSKRRLSYGYTF. The CDR3 DNA is TGTGCCTGGTCCAAACGCCGACTCAGCTATGGCTACACCTTC.